This T cell receptor beta chain was recorded in a study of radiotherapy plus CTLA-4 blockade in lung cancer. Study context: Disease control was present in 30% to 40% of patients, and objective responses in approximately 20%. General study findings and limits: Tumor-derived TCR clones expanded in blood after radiotherapy plus ipilimumab. Strongest reported response predictors: early blood clone changes and post-radiation interferon-beta.

Focal radiation with ipilimumab CTLA-4 blockade was given to patients with chemo-refractory metastatic non-small-cell lung cancer. Repertoires were generated with immunoSEQ multiplex PCR, while TCRdb's copy carries only in-frame clones and drops some. The profile shows about 67,000 clones, approximately 76% of them singletons. Germline V CDR1 and CDR2: SNHLY, FYNNEI. This CDR3 has 13 residues. Between the trimmed V and J ends, which lost 6 bases and 2 bases, there was a span of 10 bases. A note on this clone: As yet, its antigen is unknown.

The chain joins TRBV2 to TRBJ2-5, with D perhaps matching TRBD1 (5 bases). The sequence came from a human donor with non-small cell lung cancer whose response to radiotherapy plus ipilimumab could not be evaluated. Some clones in this sample may be carry-over from other donors' samples. The source was peripheral blood, collected from a patient treated with radiotherapy plus ipilimumab. CDR3 region: CASRDTSQETQYF. DNA for the CDR3: TGTGCCAGCAGGGACACGTCGCAAGAGACCCAGTACTTC. Using reference TRBV2 and TRBJ2-5 for the parts outside the CDR3, the full variable domain is EPEVTQTPSHQVTQMGQEVILRCVPISNHLYFYWYRQILGQKVEFLVSFYNNEISEKSEIFDDQFSVERPDGSNFTLKIRSTKLEDSAMYFCASRDTSQETQYFGPGTRLLVL.